The entry below describes one T cell receptor beta chain. These data come from a study of blood T cell repertoires in COVID-19. Overall study: Sites across the United States, Italy and Spain contributed samples from acute and convalescent COVID-19. The analysed material was cDNA or gDNA that came from T cells, B-cell-depleted T cells, or PBMCs.

Germline V lookup: CDR1 LNHDA, CDR2 SQIVND (reference sequence). The CDR3 is 13 residues long. V lost 5 bases to trimming and J lost 6 bases, with 13 bases between them. Original processing notes: Amplifying reference gene primers gave estimates of nucleated cell counts. TCRdb's copy holds only in-frame clones and misses some; the assay was immunoSEQ multiplex PCR. The D gene and trimming were derived from the DNA, and the V and J assignments and clone size from that table. The sample yields some 45,000 clones, around 79% seen once. This sequence was found in an older woman with acute or convalescent COVID-19. The V call is TRBV19, the J call TRBJ1-2; no definite D call. Sequencing used peripheral blood. The CDR3 loop reads CASSRPSPNGYTF. CDR3 in DNA: TGTGCCAGTAGTCGTCCGAGCCCAAATGGCTACACCTTC.